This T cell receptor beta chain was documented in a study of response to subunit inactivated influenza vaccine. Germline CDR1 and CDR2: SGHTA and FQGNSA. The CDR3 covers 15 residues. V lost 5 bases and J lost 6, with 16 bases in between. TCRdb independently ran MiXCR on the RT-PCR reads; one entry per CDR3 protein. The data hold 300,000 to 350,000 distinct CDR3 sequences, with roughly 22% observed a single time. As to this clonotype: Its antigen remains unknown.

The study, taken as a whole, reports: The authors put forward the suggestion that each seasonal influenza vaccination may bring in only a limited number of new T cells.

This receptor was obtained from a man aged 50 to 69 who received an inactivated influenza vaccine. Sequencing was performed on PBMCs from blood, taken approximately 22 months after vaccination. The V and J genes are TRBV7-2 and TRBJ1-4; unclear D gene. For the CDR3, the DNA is TGTGCCAGCAGCCTACACGGCCCAACAGATGAAAAACTGTTTTTT. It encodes CASSLHGPTDEKLFF. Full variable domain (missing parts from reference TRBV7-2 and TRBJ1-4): GAGVSQSPSNKVTEKGKDVELRCDPISGHTALYWYRQSLGQGLEFLIYFQGNSAPDKSGLPSDRFSAERTGGSVSTLTIQRTQQEDSAVYLCASSLHGPTDEKLFFGSGTQLSVL.